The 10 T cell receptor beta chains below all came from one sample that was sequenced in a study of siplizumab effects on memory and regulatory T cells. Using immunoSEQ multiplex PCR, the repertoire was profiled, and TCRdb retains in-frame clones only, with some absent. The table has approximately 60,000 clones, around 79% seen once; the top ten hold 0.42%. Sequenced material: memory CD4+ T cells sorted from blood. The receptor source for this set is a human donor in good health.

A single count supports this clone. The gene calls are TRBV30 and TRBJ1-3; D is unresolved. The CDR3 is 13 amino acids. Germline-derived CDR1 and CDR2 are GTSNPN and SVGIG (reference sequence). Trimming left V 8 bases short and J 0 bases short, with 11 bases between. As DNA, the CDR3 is TGTGCCCAACTTAAGGGCTCTGGAAACACCATATATTTT. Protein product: CAQLKGSGNTIYF.

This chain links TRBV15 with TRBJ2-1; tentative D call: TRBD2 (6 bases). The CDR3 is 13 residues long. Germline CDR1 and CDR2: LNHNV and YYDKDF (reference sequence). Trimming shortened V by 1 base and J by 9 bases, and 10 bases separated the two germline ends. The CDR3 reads CATSRGRDFEQFF. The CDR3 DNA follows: TGTGCCACCAGCAGAGGTAGGGACTTTGAGCAGTTCTTC.

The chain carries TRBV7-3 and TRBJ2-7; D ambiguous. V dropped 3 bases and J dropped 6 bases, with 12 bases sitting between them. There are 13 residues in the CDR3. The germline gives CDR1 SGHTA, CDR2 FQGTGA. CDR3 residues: CASSLQPSGEQYF. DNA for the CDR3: TGTGCCAGCAGCTTGCAGCCCTCGGGCGAGCAGTACTTC.

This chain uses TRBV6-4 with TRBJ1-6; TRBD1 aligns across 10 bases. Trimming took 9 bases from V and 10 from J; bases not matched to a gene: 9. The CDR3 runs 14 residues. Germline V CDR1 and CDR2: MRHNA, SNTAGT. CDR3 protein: CASSSGTGESPLHF. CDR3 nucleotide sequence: TGTGCCAGTTCCTCAGGGACAGGGGAATCACCCCTCCACTTT.

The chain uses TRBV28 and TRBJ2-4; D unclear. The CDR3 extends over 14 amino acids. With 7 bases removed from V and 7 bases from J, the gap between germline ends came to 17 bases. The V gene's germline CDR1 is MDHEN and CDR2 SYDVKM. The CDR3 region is CASTLGTAGNIQYF. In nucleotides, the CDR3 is TGTGCCAGCACCCTAGGCACGGCCGGGAACATTCAGTACTTC.

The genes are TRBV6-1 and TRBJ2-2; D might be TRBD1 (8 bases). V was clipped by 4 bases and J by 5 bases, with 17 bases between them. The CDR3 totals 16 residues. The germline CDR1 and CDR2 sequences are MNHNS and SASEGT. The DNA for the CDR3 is TGTGCCAGCAGTGGCCGACAGGGGAGGGGTACCGGGGAGCTGTTTTTT. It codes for CASSGRQGRGTGELFF.

This chain's CDR3 is CASSYNGQGSSGYTF. The CDR3, as DNA: TGTGCCAGCAGTTACAACGGACAGGGAAGCTCTGGCTACACCTTC. This sequence joins TRBV6-5 and TRBJ1-2; 8 nucleotides align to TRBD1. Trimming took 2 bases from V and 7 from J; bases not matched to a gene: 9. The CDR3 length is 15 residues. From germline, CDR1 is MNHEY and CDR2 SVGAGI.

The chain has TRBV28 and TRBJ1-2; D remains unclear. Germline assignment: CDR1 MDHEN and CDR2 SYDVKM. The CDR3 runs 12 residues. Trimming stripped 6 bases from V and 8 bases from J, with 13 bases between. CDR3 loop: CASSPSSGGYTF. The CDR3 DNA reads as TGTGCCAGCAGCCCATCTTCGGGGGGCTACACCTTC.

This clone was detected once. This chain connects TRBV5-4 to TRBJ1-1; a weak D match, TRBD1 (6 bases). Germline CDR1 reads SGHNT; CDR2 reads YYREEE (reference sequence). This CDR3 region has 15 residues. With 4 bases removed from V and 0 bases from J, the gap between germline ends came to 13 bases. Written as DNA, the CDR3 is TGTGCCAGCAGCCGTTTAACAGGGATGAACACTGAAGCTTTCTTT. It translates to CASSRLTGMNTEAFF. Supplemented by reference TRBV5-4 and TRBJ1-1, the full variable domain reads ETGVTQSPTHLIKTRGQQVTLRCSSQSGHNTVSWYQQALGQGPQFIFQYYREEENGRGNFPPRFSGLQFPNYSSELNVNALELDDSALYLCASSRLTGMNTEAFFGQGTRLTVV.

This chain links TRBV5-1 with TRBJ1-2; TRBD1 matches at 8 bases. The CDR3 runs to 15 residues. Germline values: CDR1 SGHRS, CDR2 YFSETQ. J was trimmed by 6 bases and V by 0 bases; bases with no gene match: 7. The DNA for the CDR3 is TGCGCCAGCAGCTTGGGGGTGACAGGGGCTCATGGCTACACCTTC. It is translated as CASSLGVTGAHGYTF.